These T cell receptor beta chains were read from a single sample in a study of tumor-infiltrating lymphocytes in primary liver carcinoma. TCRdb recomputed calls from the multiplex PCR reads with MiXCR, one row per CDR3 protein. Among some 46,000 distinct CDR3 sequences listed, 60% to 80% were seen once. The sample taken for sequencing was tumor-adjacent normal liver tissue. The receptors stem from a woman younger than 45 with primary liver carcinoma and hepatitis B virus infection. Both conserved end residues are part of each CDR3. A D gene is named only where the DNA matches it firmly. Expanded clones are given a class, and other clones once, few, many or no size at all.

j_gene	d_gene	v_gene	abundance	CDR3aa	CDR3nt
TRBJ2-5	-	TRBV4-1	-	CTSSWGGETQYF	TGCACCAGCAGCTGGGGGGGCGAGACCCAGTACTTC
TRBJ2-6	-	TRBV11-2	-	CASSPPQWAHARANVLTF	TGTGCCAGCAGCCCCCCACAGTGGGCCCACGCTCGGGCCAACGTCCTGACTTTC
TRBJ2-7	-	TRBV28	-	CASEPGGAYEQYF	TGTGCCAGCGAACCTGGAGGAGCCTACGAACAGTACTTC
TRBJ2-7	-	TRBV4-1	-	CASSQDKGWAYEQHF	TGCGCCAGCAGCCAAGATAAGGGGTGGGCTTACGAGCAGCACTTC
TRBJ2-2	-	TRBV6-4	-	CACSDRPGHGDGELFF	TGTGCCTGCAGTGACCGGCCGGGACATGGGGACGGGGAGCTGTTTTTT
TRBJ2-1	-	TRBV6-2/TRBV6-3	-	CASSYSNGIGEQFF	TGTGCCAGCAGTTACTCTAACGGGATAGGTGAGCAGTTCTTC
TRBJ1-1	TRBD1	TRBV9	-	CASGATGTGGLNTEASF	TGTGCCAGCGGCGCGACGGGGACAGGGGGTTTGAACACTGAAGCTTCCTTT
TRBJ1-1	-	TRBV6-5	-	CDSNEGTYTEAFF	TGTGACAGCAATGAGGGAACTTACACTGAAGCTTTCTTT
TRBJ2-7	-	TRBV11-2	-	CASSLLPGRYEQYF	TGTGCCAGCAGCTTGCTACCGGGCCGCTACGAGCAGTACTTC
TRBJ2-3	-	TRBV4-1	-	CASSQDRNTDTRYF	TGCGCCAGCAGCCAGGACAGAAACACAGATACGCGGTATTTT
TRBJ1-1	-	TRBV11-3	-	CASSLETEGTEAFF	TGTGCCAGCAGTTTAGAAACTGAGGGCACTGAAGCTTTCTTT
TRBJ2-5	-	TRBV6-2/TRBV6-3	-	CAISYLREQTQYF	TGTGCCATCAGTTACCTTCGGGAGCAGACCCAGTACTTC
TRBJ2-1	TRBD2	TRBV11-1	-	CASSSGTSSRAYDEQFF	TGTGCCAGCAGTTCCGGGACTAGCAGTAGGGCCTATGATGAGCAATTCTTC
TRBJ1-1	-	TRBV6-6	-	CASSYGPDGNTGAFF	TGTGCAAGCAGTTACGGTCCGGATGGGAACACTGGAGCTTTCTTT
TRBJ2-1	-	TRBV10-1	-	CASSPRPAGMNEQFF	TGCGCCAGCAGTCCTCGACCAGCGGGCATGAATGAGCAGTTCTTC
TRBJ2-2	-	TRBV13	-	CGSSFQTENTGELFF	TGTGGCAGCAGCTTCCAGACAGAGAACACCGGGGAGCTGTTTTTT
TRBJ2-1	-	TRBV11-2	once	CASSPISNEQFF	TGTGCCAGCAGCCCCATATCCAATGAGCAGTTCTTC
TRBJ2-1	-	TRBV4-3	many	CASSQFWRKYNEQFF	TGCGCCAGCAGCCAGTTTTGGAGGAAGTACAATGAGCAGTTCTTC
TRBJ2-5	-	TRBV11-2	-	CVSSLGAGAGETQYF	TGTGTCAGCAGCTTAGGGGCAGGAGCTGGGGAGACCCAGTACTTC
TRBJ2-2	-	TRBV11-1	-	CASSRVMTGVSRELFF	TGTGCCAGCAGCAGGGTTATGACGGGAGTGTCCAGGGAGCTATTTTTT
TRBJ1-5	-	TRBV7-8	-	CASSALGVQSQHF	TGTGCCAGCAGCGCGTTAGGGGTTCAGTCCCAGCATTTT
TRBJ1-5	TRBD1	TRBV10-3	-	CTINESKGQLNQPQHF	TGTACCATCAATGAGTCGAAGGGACAGCTTAATCAGCCCCAGCATTTT
TRBJ1-2	-	TRBV6-5	-	CASSYNGLSGGYTF	TGTGCCAGCAGTTATAACGGACTGAGCGGCGGCTACACCTTC
TRBJ2-3	TRBD2	TRBV12-3/TRBV12-4	-	CASSPHSTSPSTDTQYF	TGTGCCAGCAGTCCTCATTCGACTAGCCCTAGCACAGATACGCAGTATTTT
TRBJ2-1	-	TRBV4-3	once	CGISHTELVNEQFF	TGCGGCATCAGTCACACAGAGTTGGTCAATGAGCAGTTCTTC
TRBJ2-1	-	TRBV28	many	CASSGYIGPFYNEQFF	TGTGCCAGCAGTGGCTATATCGGACCCTTTTACAATGAGCAGTTCTTC
TRBJ2-3	-	TRBV6-5	many	CASSYSGAGSDTQYF	TGTGCCAGCAGTTACTCGGGGGCAGGGTCTGATACGCAGTATTTT
TRBJ2-5	-	TRBV11-2	-	CACSFRVGAGEETQYF	TGTGCCTGCAGCTTCCGTGTGGGGGCAGGGGAAGAGACCCAGTACTTC